A selection of T cell receptor beta chains follows, all from one sample in a study of blood T cells in healthy people across ages. TCRdb reprocessed the 5' RACE reads via MiXCR and lists one record per CDR3 protein. Of 1.8 million or so distinct CDR3 sequences in the sample, approximately 40% were seen once. The sequenced sample consisted of blood. Receptors were obtained from a human donor in good health. The CDR3 runs from the conserved cysteine through the conserved F or W. D genes are given only for firm matches. Expanded clones are given a class, and other clones once, few, many or no size at all.

cdr3_aa,cdr3_nt,d_call,clone_size,v_call,j_call
CSVLTGTNYGYTF,TGCAGCGTTCTCACAGGGACGAACTATGGCTACACCTTC,.,few,TRBV29-1,TRBJ1-2
CASSLGGPQSNSPLHF,TGTGCCAGCAGCCTCGGGGGGCCCCAATCTAATTCACCCCTCCACTTT,.,.,TRBV6-5,TRBJ1-6
CSVEGQGGPYEQYF,TGCAGCGTCGAGGGACAGGGAGGCCCCTACGAGCAGTACTTC,TRBD1,few,TRBV29-1,TRBJ2-7
CASSPRRGLEQFF,TGTGCCAGCAGTCCCCGTAGGGGGCTTGAGCAGTTCTTC,TRBD1,few,TRBV9,TRBJ2-1
CASSEGNPYEQYF,TGTGCCAGCAGTGAAGGGAACCCCTACGAGCAGTACTTC,.,once,TRBV2,TRBJ2-7
CASSQLSGTGIYNEQFF,TGCGCCAGCAGCCAACTCTCCGGGACAGGGATATACAATGAGCAGTTCTTC,TRBD1,few,TRBV4-3,TRBJ2-1
CASSHRDGFLYGYTF,TGTGCCAGCAGCCATCGTGACGGATTTCTCTATGGCTACACCTTC,.,.,TRBV11-1,TRBJ1-2
CASSLAVGGSRDEQYF,TGCGCCAGCAGCTTGGCTGTGGGGGGTAGTCGGGACGAGCAGTACTTC,.,.,TRBV5-1,TRBJ2-7
CASSLGTSSNYGYTF,TGTGCCAGCAGCTTAGGGACCTCTTCTAACTATGGCTACACCTTC,.,.,TRBV7-9,TRBJ1-2
CATNSGGDEQYF,TGTGCCACCAATAGCGGGGGAGACGAGCAGTACTTC,TRBD2,.,TRBV15,TRBJ2-7
CASSFIGQGGYGYTF,TGTGCCAGCAGTTTTATAGGACAGGGCGGCTATGGCTACACCTTC,TRBD1,few,TRBV28,TRBJ1-2
CASGLVLGGQSTYEQYF,TGTGCTAGTGGTTTGGTACTGGGGGGCCAATCGACCTACGAGCAGTACTTC,.,.,TRBV12-5,TRBJ2-7
CASSWRLAVDEQFF,TGTGCCAGCAGCTGGAGACTAGCGGTAGATGAGCAGTTCTTC,TRBD2,few,TRBV7-2,TRBJ2-1
CASSLTAVLNTEAFF,TGTGCCAGCAGCTTAACCGCCGTTTTGAACACTGAAGCTTTCTTT,.,few,TRBV7-3,TRBJ1-1
CASSYTGTALATNEKLFF,TGTGCCAGCAGTTACACTGGGACGGCCCTGGCAACTAATGAAAAACTGTTTTTT,.,.,TRBV6-5,TRBJ1-4